This TCR beta chain was obtained from a study of blood T cell repertoires in COVID-19. The germline V gene has CDR1 SGHRS and CDR2 YFSETQ. V lost 1 base and J lost 3; bases outside the gene matches: 2. CDR3 length: 14 amino acids. Clones were read by immunoSEQ multiplex PCR, and TCRdb kept only the in-frame ones, dropping some. The profile shows over 130,000 clones, over 60% of them singletons. The sequence came from a man aged 50-59 years with acute or convalescent COVID-19. The rearrangement uses TRBV5-1 and TRBJ2-7; TRBD2 aligns across 9 bases. The sample taken for sequencing was peripheral blood. CDR3 sequence (DNA): TGCGCCAGCAGCTTGTTGCGGGGGGGCTACGAGCAGTACTTC. It codes for CASSLLRGGYEQYF.